This entry concerns a single TCR beta chain. Its antigen is unknown. The data were taken from a study of T cell responses to AZD1222 COVID-19 vaccine. General study points: Females made up more of the donors, who were largely white British, and clonal diversity may have come out too low.

The ends were cut back, 0 bases at V and 5 bases at J, with 17 bases in the middle. The CDR3 has 16 amino acids. CDR1 and CDR2 (germline): SGHRS, YFSETQ. Some clones are missing from TCRdb's copy, which holds only in-frame ones; the method was immunoSEQ multiplex PCR. The table has about 140,000 clones, 80% to 95% seen once. The chain combines TRBV5-1 with TRBJ1-1, with D perhaps matching TRBD1 (5 bases). Sequencing used peripheral blood, obtained 28 days after the second AZD1222 dose. This clonotype was obtained from an adult who received the AZD1222 COVID-19 vaccine. The CDR3 protein is CASSLGGTGRGTEAFF. In DNA form, the CDR3 reads TGCGCCAGCAGCTTGGGGGGTACAGGACGAGGTACTGAAGCTTTCTTT. Together with reference TRBV5-1 and TRBJ1-1, the CDR3 gives the full variable domain: KAGVTQTPRYLIKTRGQQVTLSCSPISGHRSVSWYQQTPGQGLQFLFEYFSETQRNKGNFPGRFSGRQFSNSRSEMNVSTLELGDSALYLCASSLGGTGRGTEAFFGQGTRLTVV.